This T cell receptor (beta chain) was retrieved from a study of shared clonotypes between healthy human individuals. Overall study results and limits: When naive CD4 clonotypes were compared across a few donors, approximately 5% were shared. Researchers found naive subsets generally carried larger estimated richness than memory subsets. Non-shared clonotypes had lower generation probabilities than those shared by all four donors.

Assay used: immunoSEQ multiplex PCR; TCRdb lists only in-frame clones, some missing. This table has 1.4 million to 1.5 million clones, 96% appearing once. Notes on this clone: The antigen is undetermined.

The healthy adult donors were HIV-negative and reported no recent acute infections or vaccinations. Germline V CDR1 and CDR2: SEHNR, FQNEAQ (reference sequence). V was pared by 6 bases and J by 0 bases, with 11 bases between. The CDR3 consists of 15 residues. Sequencing was done on a sample of naive CD4+ T cells sorted from blood. The sample's subset: CD45RA+ positively selected. The TCR was taken from a man younger than 40 in good health. V usage is TRBV7-9 and J usage is TRBJ2-2; perhaps TRBD2 as D (5 bases). The CDR3 nucleotides read TGTGCCAGCAGGTCCGGGGATTCGAACACCGGGGAGCTGTTTTTT. Translating gives CASRSGDSNTGELFF. Full variable domain (remainder filled in from reference TRBV7-9 and TRBJ2-2): DTGVSQNPRHKITKRGQNVTFRCDPISEHNRLYWYRQTLGQGPEFLTYFQNEAQLEKSRLLSDRFSAERPKGSFSTLEIQRTEQGDSAMYLCASRSGDSNTGELFFGEGSRLTVL.